Listed here are 24 T cell receptor beta chains from one sample, sequenced in a study of beta chain features in type 1 diabetes. cDNA synthesis used the whole RNA isolate, giving expressed TCRB sequences. Some clones are missing from TCRdb's copy, which holds only in-frame ones; the method was immunoSEQ multiplex PCR. The sample holds some 150,000 clones, 9.5% to 10% seen once. Sequenced: central memory CD4+ T cells from blood. Source of these receptors: a woman aged 40 to 50 in good health.

The genes are TRBV28 and TRBJ2-3; 8 bases fit TRBD2. After removal of 3 bases from V and 1 base from J, the junction contained 3 bases not matched to a gene. This CDR3 has 15 residues. Germline V gives CDR1 MDHEN, CDR2 SYDVKM. This CDR3 is CASSFSRGGTDTQYF. For the CDR3, the DNA is TGTGCCAGCAGTTTCTCGCGGGGGGGCACAGATACGCAGTATTTT. Full variable domain (rest looked up from reference TRBV28 and TRBJ2-3): DVKVTQSSRYLVKRTGEKVFLECVQDMDHENMFWYRQDPGLGLRLIYFSYDVKMKEKGDIPEGYSVSREKKERFSLILESASTNQTSMYLCASSFSRGGTDTQYFGPGTRLTVL.

The chain recombines TRBV6-5 with TRBJ2-5, with 9 bases that match TRBD2. Unmatched junction bases numbered 7, after V lost 6 bases and J lost 5 bases. The CDR3 covers 14 residues. The germline V gene has CDR1 MNHEY and CDR2 SVGAGI. The CDR3 DNA sequence: TGTGCCAGCAGCCGCGCGGGGGGGTCGGAGACCCAGTACTTC. This sequence encodes CASSRAGGSETQYF.

This chain links TRBV9 with TRBJ2-1, with 9 bases aligning to TRBD1. V shed 7 bases and J 2 bases; nucleotides not matched to a gene: 10. The CDR3 length is 16 residues. CDR1 and CDR2 from the germline V gene are SGDLS and YYNGEE. The CDR3 is CASGEPGQGTYNEQFF. DNA for the CDR3: TGTGCCAGCGGGGAACCGGGACAGGGAACCTACAATGAGCAGTTCTTC.

The rearrangement joins TRBV10-3 to TRBJ2-1; D perhaps matches TRBD1 (6 bases). The CDR3 consists of 14 residues. From germline, CDR1 is ENHRY and CDR2 SYGVKD. V lost 6 bases, J lost 5 bases, and 14 bases lay in between. The DNA of the CDR3 is TGTGCCATCAGCGGACCCAGGGGCCACAATGAGCAGTTCTTC. Translating gives CAISGPRGHNEQFF.

This clone was seen more than once but under ten times. The chain uses TRBV10-3 and TRBJ1-5; D unclear. CDR3 size: 14 residues. V shed 3 bases and J shed 1 base, with 7 bases lying between them. Germline CDR1 and CDR2: ENHRY and SYGVKD. The CDR3 sequence: CAISDPGSNQPQHF. The CDR3 nucleotides are TGTGCCATCAGTGACCCGGGAAGCAATCAGCCCCAGCATTTT.

This clone was observed a handful of times. This sequence joins TRBV7-2 and TRBJ2-5, with TRBD2 identical over 10 bases. Trimming took 7 bases from V and 5 from J; bases not matched to a gene: 10. This CDR3 spans 15 amino acids. The germline V gene has CDR1 SGHTA and CDR2 FQGNSA. CDR3 region: CASIEAGGPWETQYF. CDR3 nucleotide sequence: TGTGCCAGCATCGAAGCGGGGGGGCCGTGGGAGACCCAGTACTTC.

The gene calls are TRBV19 and TRBJ1-2; weak D call: TRBD1 (5 bases). The CDR3 is 14 amino acids. Germline CDR1 and CDR2: LNHDA and SQIVND (reference sequence). V dropped 6 bases and J dropped 6 bases, with 17 bases sitting between them. Written as DNA, the CDR3 is TGTGCCAGTAGCTTGGGACTGAGAAGGGATGGCTACACCTTC. Amino acids: CASSLGLRRDGYTF.

This clone was seen only a few times. The chain employs TRBV6-6 and TRBJ1-5, with D unresolved. The CDR3 covers 13 residues. V dropped 5 bases and J dropped 9 bases, with 14 bases sitting between them. Per germline, CDR1 MNHNY and CDR2 SVGAGI (reference sequence). The CDR3 DNA sequence: TGTGCCAGCAGTCCCCAGGCCCCCCCGCCCCAGCATTTT. Its translation is CASSPQAPPPQHF.

The J gene is TRBJ2-5, the V gene TRBV7-6, with D perhaps matching TRBD1 (5 bases). The CDR3 loop spans 14 amino acids. V gave up 1 base and J gave up 4 bases, with 10 bases separating them. Germline CDR1 SGHVS, CDR2 FNYEAQ. CDR3 in DNA: TGTGCCAGCAGCTTAGGACAGAATTCAGAGACCCAGTACTTC. This codes for CASSLGQNSETQYF.

The chain carries TRBV7-2 and TRBJ2-7; 7 positions match TRBD1. Germline trimming cut 0 bases from V and 2 bases from J; bases unmatched to any gene: 13. CDR1 SGHTA and CDR2 FQGNSA come from the germline V gene. The CDR3 is made up of 18 amino acids. CDR3 DNA sequence: TGTGCCAGCAGCTTAGCCCGTTCGGGGACAGCACAAACCTACGAGCAGTACTTC. This codes for CASSLARSGTAQTYEQYF.

The sample holds a few counts of this clone. V gene TRBV6-5 combines with J gene TRBJ1-1; 8 bases are shared with TRBD1. With 6 bases clipped from V and 5 bases from J, the junction kept 8 bases outside the gene matches. CDR1 is MNHEY and CDR2 is SVGAGI in the germline V gene. The CDR3 runs 14 residues. The CDR3 here is CASSTKDRETEAFF. Here the CDR3 DNA reads TGTGCCAGCAGCACAAAGGACAGGGAAACTGAAGCTTTCTTT.

The chain links TRBV27 to TRBJ2-3; D may be TRBD2 (6 bases). Germline CDR1 is MNHEY and CDR2 is SMNVEV (reference sequence). Between the trimmed V and J ends, which lost 1 base and 5 bases, there was a span of 19 bases. This CDR3 is built from 17 residues. The CDR3 is CASSLYWGTLGEDTQYF. The CDR3 DNA is TGTGCCAGCAGTTTATATTGGGGGACTCTCGGGGAAGATACGCAGTATTTT.

V usage is TRBV9 and J usage is TRBJ2-2; 8 bases align to TRBD2. The germline V gene encodes CDR1 SGDLS and CDR2 YYNGEE. The CDR3 is 14 amino acids. The CDR3 loop is CASGSGEIIGELFF. The CDR3 nucleotides are TGTGCGAGCGGTAGCGGGGAGATTATAGGGGAGCTGTTTTTT.

A few counts support this clone. The rearrangement joins TRBV10-3 to TRBJ2-7; a possible D gene is TRBD1 (6 bases). Trimming pared 7 bases from V and 0 bases from J, leaving 13 bases between. The germline V gene encodes CDR1 ENHRY and CDR2 SYGVKD. The CDR3 sequence is 14 residues long. In DNA form, the CDR3 reads TGTGCCATCACAAACAGGGATAGCTCCTACGAGCAGTACTTC. This gives the protein CAITNRDSSYEQYF.

This clone has just a few counts. The chain couples TRBV13 to TRBJ2-5; 7 positions match TRBD1. The CDR3 spans 17 residues. The germline CDR1 and CDR2 sequences are PRHDT and FYEKMQ (reference sequence). V was clipped by 5 bases and J by 1 base; unmatched bases: 13. The CDR3 reads CASSLLGQSSLQETQYF. The CDR3 DNA reads TGTGCCAGCAGCCTCTTGGGACAGTCAAGCCTCCAAGAGACCCAGTACTTC. Full variable domain (missing parts from reference TRBV13 and TRBJ2-5): AAGVIQSPRHLIKEKRETATLKCYPIPRHDTVYWYQQGPGQDPQFLISFYEKMQSDKGSIPDRFSAQQFSDYHSELNMSSLELGDSALYFCASSLLGQSSLQETQYFGPGTRLLVL.

The chain is built from TRBV18 and TRBJ2-3; possible D gene TRBD1, 6 bases. V lost 5 bases and J lost 4, with 13 bases in between. The CDR3 extends over 14 amino acids. The V gene's germline CDR1 is KGHSH and CDR2 LQKENI. In nucleotides, the CDR3 is TGTGCCAGCTCAATACAGGGCAGGGCAGATACGCAGTATTTT. Amino acid sequence: CASSIQGRADTQYF.

On this clone: At the DNA level, this CDR3 is encoded by other sequences in the same sample as well. This chain connects TRBV25-1 to TRBJ1-4, with D possibly matching TRBD1 (6 bases). Germline CDR1 reads MGHDK; CDR2 reads SYGVNS. Between the trimmed V and J ends, which lost 2 bases and 7 bases, there was a span of 11 bases. The CDR3 is 14 amino acids. CDR3 in DNA: TGTGCCAGCAGTGAAGGGGGCCGGGGTGAAAAACTGTTTTTT. This encodes CASSEGGRGEKLFF.

This clone was observed at least ten times. This chain links TRBV10-3 with TRBJ2-3, with a weak D call TRBD2 (5 bases). The CDR3 sequence is 15 residues long. Trimming took 3 bases from V and 1 from J, leaving 11 bases between them. Germline-derived CDR1 and CDR2 are ENHRY and SYGVKD. This CDR3 is CAISEGLTRTDTQYF. The CDR3 region has the DNA TGTGCCATCAGTGAAGGACTCACCCGCACAGATACGCAGTATTTT.

This chain joins TRBV5-4 and TRBJ2-3, with a weak D call TRBD2 (5 bases). The CDR3 contains 15 residues. V lost 4 bases to trimming and J lost 2 bases, with 14 bases between them. CDR1 SGHNT and CDR2 YYREEE come from the germline V gene (reference sequence). The CDR3 DNA is TGTGCCAGCAGCCTGAGGGTCGGGGACACAGATACGCAGTATTTT. It translates to CASSLRVGDTDTQYF.

This clone was recorded a few times. V usage is TRBV13 and J usage is TRBJ2-2; D not resolved. This CDR3 spans 12 amino acids. V lost 4 bases and J 6 bases, leaving 6 bases between the germline ends. Per the germline V gene, CDR1 is PRHDT and CDR2 is FYEKMQ (reference sequence). CDR3 bases: TGTGCCAGCAGCTCCCGGGCCGGGGAGCTGTTTTTT. The encoded protein is CASSSRAGELFF.

V gene TRBV6-5 combines with J gene TRBJ2-7; D remains unclear. V lost 4 bases and J lost 6, with 10 bases in between. The length of the CDR3 is 12 residues. Germline V gene lookup returns CDR1 MNHEY and CDR2 SVGAGI. CDR3 sequence: CASSSSRPEQYF. CDR3 DNA sequence: TGTGCCAGCAGTTCCTCGAGGCCCGAGCAGTACTTC.

This clone was seen more than once but under ten times. Here the CDR3 reads CASSYRDYGYTF. The CDR3 bases are TGTGCCAGCAGTTACCGGGACTATGGCTACACCTTC. J is TRBJ1-2 and V is TRBV6-5; no clear D gene. The germline V gene encodes CDR1 MNHEY and CDR2 SVGAGI. The CDR3 has 12 amino acids. V dropped 2 bases and J dropped 3 bases, with 4 bases sitting between them.

The chain is built from TRBV23-1 and TRBJ2-7; TRBD1 agrees at 10 bases. TRBV23-1 is recorded as an ORF, its role being uncertain. The CDR3 runs 21 residues. V lost 3 bases to trimming and J lost 2 bases; unmatched junction nucleotides: 22. The CDR3 DNA reads TGCGCCAGCAGTCAGTTCTCCGGGACAGGGGATTTGTTTGGGAGAACCTACGAGCAGTACTTC. As protein: CASSQFSGTGDLFGRTYEQYF.

V usage is TRBV14 and J usage is TRBJ2-4; 7 bases are shared with TRBD1. Losses at the gene ends were 6 bases for V and 11 bases for J; bases not matched to a gene: 7. The CDR3 extends over 12 amino acids. CDR1 and CDR2 from the germline V gene are SGHDN and FVKESK. The CDR3 is CASSPQGIFQYF. DNA for the CDR3: TGTGCCAGCAGTCCACAGGGGATCTTTCAGTACTTC.